The 14 T cell receptor beta chains below all came from one sample that was sequenced in a study of blood T cell repertoires in COVID-19 (TCRdb year 2020). Library method: the immunoSEQ multiplex PCR assay. The table comes from immuneACCESS by way of TCRdb, which keeps in-frame sequences with V and J called. Part of the clones is missing from these tables; in studies checked, under half for an unresolved V gene and the rest for unknown reasons. The sample has 250,000 to 350,000 clones on record, roughly 88% of them singletons. Roughly 0.87% of the sample comes from the top ten. Source material: peripheral blood. The receptors shown here come from a human donor with COVID-19, enrolled during active disease. The donor label of this sample is uncertain.

The chain uses TRBV14 and TRBJ1-2; D is uncertain. The CDR3 is 13 residues long. V lost 4 bases to trimming and J lost 7 bases, with 13 bases between them. The germline gives CDR1 SGHDN, CDR2 FVKESK. In DNA form, the CDR3 reads TGTGCCAGCAGCCGCGAGGTGGAAGGTGGCTACACCTTC. It yields the protein CASSREVEGGYTF.

The chain couples TRBV11-2 to TRBJ1-1, with D perhaps matching TRBD1 (5 bases). CDR3 size: 13 residues. CDR1 and CDR2 from the germline V gene are SGHAT and FQNNGV. Trimming shortened V by 1 base and J by 7 bases, and 10 bases separated the two germline ends. The CDR3 DNA follows: TGTGCCAGCAGCTTAGCAGGGCAGAGTGAAGCTTTCTTT. As protein: CASSLAGQSEAFF.

The rearrangement uses TRBV6-5 and TRBJ1-5, with a weak D call TRBD1 (5 bases). Germline CDR1 and CDR2: MNHEY and SVGAGI. V shed 10 bases and J shed 7 bases, with 20 bases lying between them. There are 14 residues in the CDR3. The CDR3 DNA reads as TGTGCCACCATACCTCCGGGGGAAGGCCAGCCCCAGCATTTT. It encodes CATIPPGEGQPQHF.

The genes are TRBV29-1 and TRBJ1-4; TRBD1 matches at 8 bases. CDR1 and CDR2 (germline): SQVTM, ANQGSEA. V lost 4 bases, J lost 7 bases, and 8 bases stayed unmatched. The CDR3 loop spans 14 amino acids. CDR3 sequence (DNA): TGCAGCGTTGCAACAGGGGGGTTTAGTGAAAAACTGTTTTTT. It yields the protein CSVATGGFSEKLFF.

The V gene is TRBV28, the J gene TRBJ1-2; 8 bases are a match to TRBD1. Germline V gene sequence: CDR1 MDHEN, CDR2 SYDVKM. The V gene end was trimmed by 5 bases and the J gene end by 5 bases; junction bases not matched to a gene: 7. This CDR3 contains 14 residues. For the CDR3, the DNA is TGTGCCAGCAGTCCGGACAGGGAGGGGTATGGCTACACCTTC. Encoded protein: CASSPDREGYGYTF.

This rearrangement joins TRBV6-6 to TRBJ2-2; perhaps TRBD1 as D (6 bases). The CDR3 contains 13 residues. The germline V gene encodes CDR1 MNHNY and CDR2 SVGAGI (reference sequence). V was clipped by 6 bases and J by 6 bases, with 11 bases between them. DNA of the CDR3: TGTGCCAGCAGACCTACAGGGCCCGGGGAGCTGTTTTTT. This sequence encodes CASRPTGPGELFF.

V and J are TRBV9 and TRBJ1-2; a weak D match, TRBD1 (5 bases). The germline V gene has CDR1 SGDLS and CDR2 YYNGEE. Trimming removed 4 bases at V and 4 bases at J, with 17 bases between. This CDR3 region has 15 residues. The CDR3 bases are TGTGCCAGCAGCCCAACCTTGGGGCACACCTATGGCTACACCTTC. It codes for CASSPTLGHTYGYTF.

The rearrangement links TRBV6-1 to TRBJ1-1; a weak D match, TRBD1 (5 bases). Germline V gives CDR1 MNHNS, CDR2 SASEGT. Trimming pared 2 bases from V and 1 base from J, leaving 8 bases between. The CDR3 length is 14 residues. CDR3 DNA sequence: TGTGCCAGCAGTGAAAGGGGCTGGAACACTGAAGCTTTCTTT. Its translation: CASSERGWNTEAFF.

V is TRBV3-1 (or the pseudogene TRBV3-2) and J is TRBJ2-1; tentatively, D is TRBD2 (6 bases). The CDR3 has 14 residues. With 4 bases removed from V and 3 bases from J, the gap between germline ends came to 10 bases. Per germline, CDR1 LGHDT and CDR2 YNNKEL (reference sequence). The CDR3 protein is CASSPGLLYNEQFF. In DNA, the CDR3 is TGTGCCAGCAGCCCGGGACTCCTCTACAATGAGCAGTTCTTC.

The V and J genes are TRBV19 and TRBJ1-2, with 10 bases lining up with TRBD1. Germline V gene lookup returns CDR1 LNHDA and CDR2 SQIVND (reference sequence). CDR3 size: 13 residues. Trimming took 6 bases from V and 7 from J; bases not matched to a gene: 5. DNA of the CDR3: TGTGCCAGTAGAGACAGGGGGCAGGGTGGCTACACCTTC. Its protein product is CASRDRGQGGYTF.

In this sample, this clone turned up once. This sequence joins TRBV19 and TRBJ2-1, with 8 bases lining up with TRBD1. CDR1 and CDR2 from the germline V gene are LNHDA and SQIVND (reference sequence). Germline trimming cut 3 bases from V and 5 bases from J; bases unmatched to any gene: 6. This CDR3 has 15 amino acids. The CDR3 sequence: CASSIRDRPNNEQFF. DNA for the CDR3: TGTGCCAGTAGTATCCGGGACAGGCCTAACAATGAGCAGTTCTTC.

The rearrangement uses TRBV4-1 and TRBJ2-3; perhaps TRBD1 as D (6 bases). CDR1 is MGHRA, CDR2 YSYEKL, per germline. The CDR3 contains 15 residues. V gave up 5 bases and J gave up 5 bases, with 17 bases separating them. The CDR3, as DNA: TGCGCCAGCAGCACCCGAACAGGGCGGAGAGATACGCAGTATTTT. It encodes CASSTRTGRRDTQYF.

V and J are TRBV5-8 and TRBJ2-4; D perhaps matches TRBD1 (5 bases). Germline CDR1 and CDR2: SGHTS and YDEGEE. CDR3 size: 11 residues. V lost 0 bases and J lost 14, with 9 bases in between. CDR3 in DNA: TGTGCCAGCAGCTTGGTCAGGGCCGAGTACTTC. Translated, it gives CASSLVRAEYF.

This clone appeared a few times. The V and J genes are TRBV12-3 or TRBV12-4 and TRBJ1-2; 8 bases agree with TRBD1. The CDR3 contains 13 residues. Trimming took 4 bases from V and 6 from J; bases not matched to a gene: 4. The CDR3 reads CASSWGQVNGYTF. The CDR3 region has the DNA TGTGCCAGCAGTTGGGGACAGGTCAATGGCTACACCTTC.